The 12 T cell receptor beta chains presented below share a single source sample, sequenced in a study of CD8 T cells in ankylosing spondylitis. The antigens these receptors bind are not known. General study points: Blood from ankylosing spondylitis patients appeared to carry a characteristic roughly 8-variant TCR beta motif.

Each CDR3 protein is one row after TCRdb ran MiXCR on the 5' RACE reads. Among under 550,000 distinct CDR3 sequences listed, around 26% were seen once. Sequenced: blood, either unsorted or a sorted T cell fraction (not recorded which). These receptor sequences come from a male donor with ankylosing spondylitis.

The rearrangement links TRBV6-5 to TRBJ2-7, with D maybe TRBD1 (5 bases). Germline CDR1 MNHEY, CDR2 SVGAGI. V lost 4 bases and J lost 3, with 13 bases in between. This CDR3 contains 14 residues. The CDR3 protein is CASSLPTDRYEQYV. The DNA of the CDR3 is TGTGCCAGCAGTTTACCGACAGATCGCTACGAGCAGTACGTC.

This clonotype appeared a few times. Here the CDR3 reads CASSRVGTGELFF. The DNA for the CDR3 is TGTGCCAGCAGCAGGGTGGGGACCGGGGAGCTGTTTTTT. V usage is TRBV11-1 and J usage is TRBJ2-2; D remains unclear. Per the germline V gene, CDR1 is SGHAT and CDR2 is FQDESV (reference sequence). This CDR3 has 13 amino acids. Trimming shortened V by 5 bases and J by 5 bases, and 9 bases separated the two germline ends. Together with reference TRBV11-1 and TRBJ2-2, the CDR3 gives the full variable domain: EAEVAQSPRYKITEKSQAVAFWCDPISGHATLYWYRQILGQGPELLVQFQDESVVDDSQLPKDRFSAERLKGVDSTLKIQPAELGDSAMYLCASSRVGTGELFFGEGSRLTVL.

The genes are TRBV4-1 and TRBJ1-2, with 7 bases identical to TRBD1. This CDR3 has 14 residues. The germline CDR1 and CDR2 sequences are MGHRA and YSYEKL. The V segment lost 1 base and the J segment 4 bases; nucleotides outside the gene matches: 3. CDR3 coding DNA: TGCGCCAGCAGCCAAGCGGGACAGACCTATGGCTACACCTTC. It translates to CASSQAGQTYGYTF.

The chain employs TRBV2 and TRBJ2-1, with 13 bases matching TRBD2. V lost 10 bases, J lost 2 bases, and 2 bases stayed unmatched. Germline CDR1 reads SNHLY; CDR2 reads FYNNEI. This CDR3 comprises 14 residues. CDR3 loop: CAIGTSGAYNEQFF. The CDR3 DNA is TGTGCCATCGGGACTAGCGGGGCCTACAATGAGCAGTTCTTC.

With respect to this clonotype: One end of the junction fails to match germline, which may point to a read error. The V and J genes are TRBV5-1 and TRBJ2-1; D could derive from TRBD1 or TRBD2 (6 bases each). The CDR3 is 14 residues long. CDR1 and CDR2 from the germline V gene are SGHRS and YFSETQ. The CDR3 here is CASSLGQGTGEQFF. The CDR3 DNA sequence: TGCGCCAGCAGCTTGGGGCAGGGGACGGGGGAGCAGTTCTTT.

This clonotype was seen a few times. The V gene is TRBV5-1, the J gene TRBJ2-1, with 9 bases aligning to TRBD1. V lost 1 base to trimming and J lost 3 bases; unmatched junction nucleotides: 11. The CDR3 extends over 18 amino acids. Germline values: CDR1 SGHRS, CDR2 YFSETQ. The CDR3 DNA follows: TGCGCCAGCAGCTTGTTTTCAGGCGGACAGGGGATCTACAATGAGCAGTTCTTC. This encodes CASSLFSGGQGIYNEQFF.

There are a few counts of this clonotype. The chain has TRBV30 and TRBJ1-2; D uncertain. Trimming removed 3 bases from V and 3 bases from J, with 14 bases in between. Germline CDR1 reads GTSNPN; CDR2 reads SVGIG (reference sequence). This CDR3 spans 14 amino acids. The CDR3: CAWSAGPWDYGYTF. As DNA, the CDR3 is TGTGCCTGGAGCGCCGGGCCCTGGGACTATGGCTACACCTTC.

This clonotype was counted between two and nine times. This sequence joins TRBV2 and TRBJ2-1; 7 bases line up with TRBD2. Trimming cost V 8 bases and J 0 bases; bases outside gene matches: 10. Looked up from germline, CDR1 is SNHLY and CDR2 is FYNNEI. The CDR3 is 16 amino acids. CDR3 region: CASGRGDQSSYNEQFF. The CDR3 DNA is TGTGCCAGCGGTCGGGGGGACCAGAGCTCCTACAATGAGCAGTTCTTC. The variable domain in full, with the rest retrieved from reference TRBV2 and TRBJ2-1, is EPEVTQTPSHQVTQMGQEVILRCVPISNHLYFYWYRQILGQKVEFLVSFYNNEISEKSEIFDDQFSVERPDGSNFTLKIRSTKLEDSAMYFCASGRGDQSSYNEQFFGPGTRLTVL.

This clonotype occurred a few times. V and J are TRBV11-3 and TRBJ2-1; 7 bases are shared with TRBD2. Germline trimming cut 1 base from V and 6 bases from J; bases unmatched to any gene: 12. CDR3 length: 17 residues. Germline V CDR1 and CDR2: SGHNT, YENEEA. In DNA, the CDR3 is TGTGCCAGCAGCTTAGTGGTCGGCGGGAGTTCTATCAATGAGCAGTTCTTC. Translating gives CASSLVVGGSSINEQFF.

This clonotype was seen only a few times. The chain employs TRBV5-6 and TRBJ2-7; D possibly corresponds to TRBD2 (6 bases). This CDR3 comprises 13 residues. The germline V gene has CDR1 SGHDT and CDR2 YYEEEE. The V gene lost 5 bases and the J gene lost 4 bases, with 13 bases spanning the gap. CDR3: CASRRGMMYEQYV. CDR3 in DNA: TGTGCCAGCAGGCGCGGGATGATGTACGAGCAGTACGTC.

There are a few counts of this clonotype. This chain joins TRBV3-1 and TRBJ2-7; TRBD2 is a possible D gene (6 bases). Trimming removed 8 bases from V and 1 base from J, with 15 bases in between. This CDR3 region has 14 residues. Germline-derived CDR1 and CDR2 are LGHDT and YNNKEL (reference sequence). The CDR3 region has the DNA TGTGCCAGCGCCTCGGTTAGCGGATCCTACGAGCAGTACTTC. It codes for CASASVSGSYEQYF.

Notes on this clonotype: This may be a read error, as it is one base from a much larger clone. CDR3 nucleotide sequence: TGTGCCAGCAGTGGATTCTACGAGCAGTACTTC. Protein: CASSGFYEQYF. This chain uses TRBV2 with TRBJ2-7, with unresolved D. The CDR3 runs 11 residues. Per germline, CDR1 SNHLY and CDR2 FYNNEI. V dropped 4 bases and J dropped 3 bases, with 4 bases sitting between them.